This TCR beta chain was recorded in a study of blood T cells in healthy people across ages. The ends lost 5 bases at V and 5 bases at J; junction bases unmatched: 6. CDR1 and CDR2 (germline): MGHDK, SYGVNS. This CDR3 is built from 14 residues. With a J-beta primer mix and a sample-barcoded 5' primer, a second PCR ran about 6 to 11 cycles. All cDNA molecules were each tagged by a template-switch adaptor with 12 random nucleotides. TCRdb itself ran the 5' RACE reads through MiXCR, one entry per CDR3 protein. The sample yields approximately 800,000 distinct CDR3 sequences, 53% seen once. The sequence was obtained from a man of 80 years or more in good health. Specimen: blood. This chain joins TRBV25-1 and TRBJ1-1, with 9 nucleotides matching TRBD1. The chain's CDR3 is CASSQGQGRTEAFF. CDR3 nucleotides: TGTGCCAGCAGTCAGGGACAGGGTAGGACTGAAGCTTTCTTT.